This T cell receptor (beta chain) was retrieved from a study of T cell repertoires in cytomegalovirus infection. The CDR3 runs 15 residues. Germline CDR1 and CDR2: MGHRA and YSYEKL. Deletions cut 0 bases from V and 6 bases from J, with 12 bases between. TCRdb redid the calling of the reads with MiXCR, one entry per CDR3 protein. The table records about 920,000 distinct CDR3 sequences, more than 25% of them present only once. Of note for this clonotype: The antigen is not known.

The receptor was isolated from a human donor in good health (CMV status not recorded). Some clones in this sample may be carry-over from other donors' samples. The chain recombines TRBV4-1 with TRBJ2-1; TRBD1 or TRBD2 may be the D gene (5 bases each). The sample consisted of cultured CD8+ T cells from PBMCs, taken from culture after CMV antigen stimulation. Here the CDR3 DNA reads TGCGCCAGCAGCCAAGATCGGACACGGGGCAATGAGCAGTTCTTC. Its protein product is CASSQDRTRGNEQFF.